Presented here are 18 T cell receptor beta chains from one specimen sequenced in a study of regulatory T cells in long-lasting Graves disease (dated by TCRdb to about 2021). The library relied on multiplex PCR. TCRdb records Illumina HiSeq 4000 as the sequencer. iRepertoire HTBI primers and Arm-PCR amplification of CDR3 regions were used to construct TCR beta libraries. TCRdb passed the public sequencing reads through fastp at Q25 and MiXCR, retaining productive beta sequences. All rows with the same CDR3 protein become a single entry with the most common DNA and genes. This sample lists 360,000 or so distinct CDR3 sequences; more than 20% were detected once. The top ten clonotypes cover around 30% of the sample. The time point label here, explained by the study, means: persistent/refractory GD, antithyroid drugs over 5 years with positive TRAb. RNA was extracted from PBMCs in TRIzol for both TCR sequencing and RNA sequencing.

This sample comprised peripheral blood mononuclear cells (PBMCs), obtained when the disease was refractory, from a patient treated with antithyroid drugs. The receptors originated from a woman in her 40s with Graves disease. Donor details come from another sample of the same person, matched by shared clones.

This clonotype has a count of ten or more. The gene calls are TRBV12-3 or TRBV12-4 and TRBJ1-5; 7 bases line up with TRBD1. V gave up 5 bases and J gave up 0 bases; unmatched junction bases: 4. The CDR3 totals 15 residues. CDR3 loop: CASSRQGYSNQPQHF. The CDR3 DNA reads as TGTGCCAGCAGTCGACAGGGATATAGCAATCAGCCCCAGCATTTT.

This clonotype was picked up many times. The gene calls are TRBV28 and TRBJ2-7; TRBD2 matches 7 bases. Per the germline V gene, CDR1 is MDHEN and CDR2 is SYDVKM. This CDR3 is built from 15 residues. Trimming removed 7 bases from V and 1 base from J; junction bases left unmatched: 10. The CDR3 is CASTPRGGLSYEQYF. Here the CDR3 DNA reads TGTGCCAGCACCCCCCGCGGGGGATTGTCCTACGAGCAGTACTTC.

Ten or more counts support this clonotype. V gene TRBV11-2 combines with J gene TRBJ2-7; 7 nucleotides line up with TRBD2. This CDR3 spans 14 amino acids. V lost 4 bases and J lost 4; bases outside the gene matches: 7. CDR1 is SGHAT, CDR2 FQNNGV, per germline. CDR3 protein: CASSWKPGGYEQYF. CDR3 DNA sequence: TGTGCCAGCAGCTGGAAACCCGGGGGGTACGAGCAGTACTTC.

This clonotype was seen at least ten times. This chain uses TRBV28 with TRBJ2-5, with no clear D. The CDR3 has 13 residues. V shed 6 bases and J shed 5 bases, with 13 bases lying between them. Per germline, CDR1 MDHEN and CDR2 SYDVKM. Here the CDR3 reads CASSPTLRETQYF. The CDR3 bases are TGTGCCAGCAGCCCGACCCTTAGGGAGACCCAGTACTTC.

The chain carries TRBV19 and TRBJ2-7; TRBD2 is a possible D gene (6 bases). From germline, CDR1 is LNHDA and CDR2 SQIVND (reference sequence). This CDR3 comprises 14 residues. The germline V and J ends were trimmed by 3 bases and 3 bases, with 12 bases remaining between them. This chain's CDR3 is CASSMTGVDYEQYF. CDR3 in DNA: TGTGCCAGTAGTATGACGGGAGTGGACTACGAGCAGTACTTC.

On this clonotype itself: One end of the junction fails to match germline, which may point to a read error. The chain has TRBV28 and TRBJ2-1, with TRBD1 identical over 7 bases. Germline loops: CDR1 MDHEN, CDR2 SYDVKM. The length of the CDR3 is 16 residues. CDR3 residues: CASSLSPGTEYNGQFF. The CDR3 DNA reads as TGTGCCAGCAGTTTATCCCCCGGGACAGAATACAATGGGCAGTTCTTC.

The sample holds many counts of this clonotype. V and J are TRBV28 and TRBJ2-7; the D gene is possibly TRBD1 (6 bases). CDR1 and CDR2 from the germline V gene are MDHEN and SYDVKM. The germline V and J ends were trimmed by 3 bases and 6 bases, with 21 bases remaining between them. The CDR3 covers 16 residues. CDR3 coding DNA: TGTGCCAGCAGTTTCTCCGGACAGTATACCTCCGGCGAGCAGTACTTC. Encoded protein: CASSFSGQYTSGEQYF.

This clonotype came up a few times. The chain combines TRBV14 with TRBJ2-7; D remains unclear. Trimming shortened V by 4 bases and J by 3 bases, and 7 bases separated the two germline ends. From germline, CDR1 is SGHDN and CDR2 FVKESK. The CDR3 sequence is 12 residues long. The CDR3 here is CASSRRIYEQYF. As DNA, the CDR3 is TGTGCCAGCAGCCGGCGCATCTACGAGCAGTACTTC.

The gene calls are TRBV30 and TRBJ1-1; D unclear. This CDR3 has 13 amino acids. V was pared by 0 bases and J by 6 bases, with 11 bases between. CDR1 is GTSNPN, CDR2 SVGIG, per germline (reference sequence). CDR3 amino acids: CAWSVMLLAEAFF. The CDR3 DNA reads as TGTGCCTGGAGTGTAATGCTCCTTGCTGAAGCTTTCTTT.

This clonotype has ten or more counts. This chain links TRBV28 with TRBJ1-4; no definite D call. Trimming stripped 5 bases from V and 0 bases from J, with 13 bases between. Per germline, CDR1 MDHEN and CDR2 SYDVKM. The CDR3 is 16 residues long. The CDR3 protein is CASSTHLSATNEKLFF. The CDR3, as DNA: TGTGCCAGCAGTACCCATTTGAGTGCAACTAATGAAAAACTGTTTTTT.

This clonotype has a handful of counts. This sequence joins TRBV20-1 and TRBJ1-5; the D is unclear. V lost 2 bases to trimming and J lost 2 bases, with 16 bases between them. This CDR3 has 16 residues. Germline CDR1 reads DFQATT; CDR2 reads SNEGSKA (reference sequence). CDR3 sequence reads: CSARPNEGLGNQPQHF. The CDR3 bases are TGCAGTGCTAGACCTAATGAGGGTTTAGGCAATCAGCCCCAGCATTTT.

This clonotype was seen at least ten times. The gene calls are TRBV28 and TRBJ2-7; TRBD2 matches at 15 bases. The CDR3 has 17 amino acids. The J segment lost 6 bases and the V segment lost 5 bases, leaving 11 bases of the junction unmatched. CDR1 and CDR2 (germline): MDHEN, SYDVKM. CDR3 region: CASSPTRTSGRAGEQYF. In DNA form, the CDR3 reads TGTGCCAGCAGTCCCACCCGGACTAGCGGGAGGGCAGGCGAGCAGTACTTC.

The chain carries TRBV6-1 and TRBJ2-1; 13 bases match TRBD2. V shed 4 bases and J 8 bases; nucleotides not matched to a gene: 8. Germline CDR1 and CDR2: MNHNS and SASEGT. There are 16 residues in the CDR3. CDR3 nucleotides: TGTGCCAGCAGTGCCCCCGGGACTAGCGGGACTGATGAGCAGTTCTTC. As protein: CASSAPGTSGTDEQFF.

The chain carries TRBV6-5 and TRBJ2-1; maybe TRBD1 (6 bases). The V end was cut by 0 bases, the J end by 6 bases, with 18 bases between. Germline V gives CDR1 MNHEY, CDR2 SVGAGI. This CDR3 contains 17 residues. Written as DNA, the CDR3 is TGTGCCAGCAGTTACTCGATTTGGGGGCGTGATGGCAATGAGCAGTTCTTC. As protein: CASSYSIWGRDGNEQFF.

The table lists this clonotype with many counts. This chain links TRBV12-3 or TRBV12-4 with TRBJ1-2, with TRBD1 identical over 7 bases. The CDR3 runs 16 residues. The V and J ends lost 3 bases and 4 bases, in that order; junction bases with no gene match: 11. This CDR3 reads CASSLNQGGTFYGYTF. Here the CDR3 DNA reads TGTGCCAGCAGTTTGAACCAGGGGGGGACTTTCTATGGCTACACCTTC.

Concerning this clonotype: This may be a read error, as it is one base from a much larger clone. In this CDR3 the conserved last residue, phenylalanine or tryptophan, is missing, so a read error is likely. The V gene is TRBV27, the J gene TRBJ1-1, with D possibly matching TRBD1 (5 bases). CDR3 length equals 11 residues. The germline gives CDR1 MNHEY, CDR2 SMNVEV (reference sequence). V was shortened by 9 bases and J by 3 bases, with 8 bases between the two germline ends. The CDR3 region has the DNA TGTGCCAGTGGACATTACACTGAAGCTTTCTCT. Its translation: CASGHYTEAFS.

This clonotype was counted ten times or more. J is TRBJ1-4 and V is TRBV3-1; possible D gene TRBD1, 6 bases. V gave up 2 bases and J gave up 5 bases, with 15 bases separating them. CDR3 length equals 16 residues. CDR1 is LGHDT and CDR2 is YNNKEL in the germline V gene (reference sequence). CDR3 amino acids: CASSQSRQAFNEKLFF. CDR3 in DNA: TGTGCCAGCAGCCAATCCAGACAGGCATTCAATGAAAAACTGTTTTTT.

CDR3: CSARPYSGQFYEQYF. The CDR3, as DNA: TGCAGTGCTAGGCCGTACTCGGGACAATTCTACGAGCAGTACTTC. The V call is TRBV20-1, the J call TRBJ2-7, with TRBD1 as a possible D gene (6 bases). This CDR3 is built from 15 residues. Trimming removed 3 bases from V and 3 bases from J, with 18 bases in between. CDR1 and CDR2 (germline): DFQATT, SNEGSKA (reference sequence).